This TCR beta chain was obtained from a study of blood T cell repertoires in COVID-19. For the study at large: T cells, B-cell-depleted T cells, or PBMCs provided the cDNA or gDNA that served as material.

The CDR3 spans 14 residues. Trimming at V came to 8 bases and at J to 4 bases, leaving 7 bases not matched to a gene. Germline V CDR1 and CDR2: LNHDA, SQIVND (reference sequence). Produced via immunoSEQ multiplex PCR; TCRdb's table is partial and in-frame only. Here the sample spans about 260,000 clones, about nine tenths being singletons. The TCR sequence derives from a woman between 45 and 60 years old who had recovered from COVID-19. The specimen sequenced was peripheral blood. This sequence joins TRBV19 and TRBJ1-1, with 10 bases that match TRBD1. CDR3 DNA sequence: TGTGCCAGTGACAGGGGGCTACTGCGCACTGAAGCTTTCTTT. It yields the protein CASDRGLLRTEAFF.